This is a list of T cell receptor beta chains from one sample in a study of shared clonotypes between healthy human individuals. Sequencing used immunoSEQ multiplex PCR; TCRdb keeps in-frame clones, though not all of them. The sample consists of 550,000 to 700,000 clones, around three quarters of them appearing once. Sequencing input: memory CD4+ T cells sorted from blood. The receptors stem from a woman aged 25 to 39 in good health. The CDR3 runs from the conserved cysteine through the conserved F or W. D genes are given only for firm matches. Size is omitted from some rows. Given values are once, few, many or a class for expanded clones.

v_gene: TRBV27; abundance: many; j_gene: TRBJ2-6; d_gene: NA; CDR3aa: CASSFRGVAGANVLTF; CDR3nt: TGTGCCAGCAGTTTTAGGGGGGTGGCTGGGGCCAACGTCCTGACTTTC
v_gene: TRBV11-2; abundance: NA; j_gene: TRBJ2-3; d_gene: TRBD1; CDR3aa: CASSSPGGRGLPSTDTQYF; CDR3nt: TGTGCCAGCAGTTCCCCAGGCGGCAGGGGGCTACCTAGCACAGATACGCAGTATTTT
v_gene: TRBV5-6; abundance: few; j_gene: TRBJ1-2; d_gene: NA; CDR3aa: CASSLKLGGYGYTF; CDR3nt: TGTGCCAGCAGTTTGAAGTTAGGGGGATATGGCTACACCTTC
v_gene: TRBV4-1; abundance: few; j_gene: TRBJ2-1; d_gene: TRBD2; CDR3aa: CASSQPSASGYNEQFF; CDR3nt: TGCGCCAGCAGCCAACCCTCGGCTAGCGGCTACAATGAGCAGTTCTTC
v_gene: TRBV5-1; abundance: NA; j_gene: TRBJ2-1; d_gene: TRBD2; CDR3aa: CASRDGLAGGSYNEQFF; CDR3nt: TGCGCCAGCAGAGATGGACTAGCGGGAGGTTCCTACAATGAGCAGTTCTTC
v_gene: TRBV29-1; abundance: NA; j_gene: TRBJ2-7; d_gene: NA; CDR3aa: CSVEEVGDEQYF; CDR3nt: TGCAGCGTTGAAGAGGTGGGGGACGAGCAGTACTTC
v_gene: TRBV6-4; abundance: NA; j_gene: TRBJ2-1; d_gene: TRBD2; CDR3aa: CASSLGGGSNEQFF; CDR3nt: TGTGCCAGCAGTCTGGGTGGCGGGAGTAATGAGCAGTTCTTC
v_gene: TRBV5-1; abundance: NA; j_gene: TRBJ2-1; d_gene: NA; CDR3aa: CASSSEEGSYNEQFF; CDR3nt: TGCGCCAGCAGCTCCGAGGAGGGCTCCTACAATGAGCAGTTCTTC
v_gene: TRBV5-1; abundance: NA; j_gene: TRBJ1-1; d_gene: TRBD1; CDR3aa: CASSTGQGNTEAFF; CDR3nt: TGCGCCAGCAGCACAGGACAGGGAAACACTGAAGCTTTCTTT
v_gene: TRBV2; abundance: NA; j_gene: TRBJ2-1; d_gene: NA; CDR3aa: CASTRLVGNEQFF; CDR3nt: TGTGCCAGCACCCGTCTAGTCGGCAATGAGCAGTTCTTC
v_gene: TRBV7-2; abundance: NA; j_gene: TRBJ1-2; d_gene: NA; CDR3aa: CASSSYLSTDLLYF; CDR3nt: TGTGCCAGCAGCTCATACCTATCGACAGACCTCTTGTACTTC
v_gene: TRBV5-1; abundance: few; j_gene: TRBJ2-7; d_gene: NA; CDR3aa: CASSLGFGVKYEQYF; CDR3nt: TGCGCCAGCAGCTTGGGGTTTGGGGTGAAGTACGAGCAGTACTTC
v_gene: TRBV5-6; abundance: NA; j_gene: TRBJ2-5; d_gene: TRBD2; CDR3aa: CASSLFSGRAAETQYF; CDR3nt: TGTGCCAGCAGCTTGTTCAGCGGGAGGGCTGCTGAGACCCAGTACTTC
v_gene: TRBV6-5; abundance: many; j_gene: TRBJ2-7; d_gene: NA; CDR3aa: CASSQTGSAYEQYF; CDR3nt: TGTGCCAGCAGCCAAACAGGGAGTGCCTACGAGCAGTACTTC
v_gene: TRBV30; abundance: NA; j_gene: TRBJ2-7; d_gene: NA; CDR3aa: CATKPALTYEQYF; CDR3nt: TGTGCCACAAAGCCGGCGTTGACCTACGAGCAGTACTTC
v_gene: TRBV14; abundance: NA; j_gene: TRBJ1-4; d_gene: TRBD1; CDR3aa: CASSLTGTGGAGEKLFF; CDR3nt: TGTGCCAGCAGCCTAACCGGGACAGGGGGCGCCGGTGAAAAACTGTTTTTT
v_gene: TRBV28; abundance: many; j_gene: TRBJ2-7; d_gene: NA; CDR3aa: CASKDRPGSGYEQYF; CDR3nt: TGTGCCAGTAAAGATCGCCCGGGGTCCGGCTACGAGCAGTACTTC
v_gene: TRBV5-1; abundance: NA; j_gene: TRBJ2-1; d_gene: NA; CDR3aa: CASSFDSPNYNEQFF; CDR3nt: TGCGCCAGCAGCTTTGACAGCCCTAATTACAATGAGCAGTTCTTC
v_gene: TRBV5-1; abundance: NA; j_gene: TRBJ1-4; d_gene: TRBD1; CDR3aa: CASSLTGASTNEKLFF; CDR3nt: TGCGCCAGCAGCTTGACAGGGGCGTCGACTAATGAAAAACTGTTTTTT
v_gene: TRBV7-2; abundance: NA; j_gene: TRBJ2-5; d_gene: NA; CDR3aa: CASKRAGGREETQYF; CDR3nt: TGTGCCAGCAAGCGAGCGGGTGGGAGAGAAGAGACCCAGTACTTC
v_gene: TRBV25-1; abundance: many; j_gene: TRBJ1-6; d_gene: NA; CDR3aa: CASSGMSGGSPLHF; CDR3nt: TGTGCCAGCAGTGGGATGAGTGGCGGTTCACCCCTCCACTTT
v_gene: TRBV4-1; abundance: NA; j_gene: TRBJ2-5; d_gene: NA; CDR3aa: CASSQEFGRQETQYF; CDR3nt: TGCGCCAGCAGCCAAGAATTTGGCCGCCAAGAGACCCAGTACTTC
v_gene: TRBV28; abundance: NA; j_gene: TRBJ1-1; d_gene: TRBD1; CDR3aa: CASSKTGAGDTEAFF; CDR3nt: TGTGCCAGCAGCAAAACAGGGGCCGGGGACACTGAAGCTTTCTTT
v_gene: TRBV28; abundance: few; j_gene: TRBJ1-1; d_gene: NA; CDR3aa: CASKGNTEAFF; CDR3nt: TGTGCCAGCAAGGGGAACACTGAAGCTTTCTTT
v_gene: TRBV15; abundance: NA; j_gene: TRBJ1-5; d_gene: TRBD1; CDR3aa: CATSRGDRGYQPQHF; CDR3nt: TGTGCCACCAGCCGAGGGGACAGGGGCTATCAGCCCCAGCATTTT
v_gene: TRBV2; abundance: NA; j_gene: TRBJ1-1; d_gene: TRBD1; CDR3aa: CASRGTVYTEAFF; CDR3nt: TGTGCCAGCAGGGGGACAGTATACACTGAAGCTTTCTTT
v_gene: TRBV25-1; abundance: NA; j_gene: TRBJ2-5; d_gene: TRBD1; CDR3aa: CASTGGGQGTETQYF; CDR3nt: TGTGCCAGCACCGGAGGCGGACAGGGCACAGAGACCCAGTACTTC
v_gene: TRBV15; abundance: once; j_gene: TRBJ2-7; d_gene: NA; CDR3aa: CATSRSNSYEQYF; CDR3nt: TGTGCCACCAGCAGGTCGAACTCCTACGAGCAGTACTTC
v_gene: TRBV7-9; abundance: NA; j_gene: TRBJ2-1; d_gene: TRBD2; CDR3aa: CASSFRLAENNEQFF; CDR3nt: TGTGCCAGCAGCTTCAGACTAGCGGAAAACAATGAGCAGTTCTTC
v_gene: TRBV5-6; abundance: NA; j_gene: TRBJ1-2; d_gene: NA; CDR3aa: CASSLEQTYNYGYTF; CDR3nt: TGTGCCAGCAGCTTGGAGCAGACTTACAACTATGGCTACACCTTC
v_gene: TRBV2; abundance: few; j_gene: TRBJ1-5; d_gene: NA; CDR3aa: CASSRTTRDQPQHF; CDR3nt: TGTGCCAGCAGTAGGACAACACGCGATCAGCCCCAGCATTTT
v_gene: TRBV7-8; abundance: few; j_gene: TRBJ1-5; d_gene: NA; CDR3aa: CASSVQENGNQPQHF; CDR3nt: TGTGCCAGCAGCGTACAGGAAAATGGCAATCAGCCCCAGCATTTT